This TCR beta chain was documented in a study of cytomegalovirus exposure and HLA in healthy donors. The wider study: The study's early data release held about 80 million unique TCRs from HLA-typed donors.

The PCR ran on 60 Vbeta and 13 Jbeta primers. The protocol was immunoSEQ multiplex PCR, while the TCRdb copy is restricted to in-frame clones and leaves out a portion. The table includes 120,000 or so clones, roughly a tenth detected once. To note about this clone: Its antigen remains unknown.

Study conclusions and caveats: Analysis performed later found more than 15,000 TCR beta sequences associated with HLA alleles at 0.05 false discovery rate. In a later analysis, HLA-C alleles had the fewest associated TCRs, DRB1 alleles the most. With further analysis later on, most CMV-associated TCR beta chains appeared HLA-restricted.

The CDR3 consists of 14 residues. CDR1 and CDR2 from the germline V gene are SNHLY and FYNNEI. V dropped 2 bases and J dropped 1 base, with 8 bases sitting between them. This TCR was recovered from a woman younger than 30 in good health and CMV-seropositive. The V and J genes are TRBV2 and TRBJ1-1; no definite D call. The sample taken for sequencing was PBMCs. CDR3 sequence (DNA): TGTGCCAGCAGTGAAACACCTCAGAACACTGAAGCTTTCTTT. Translation gives CASSETPQNTEAFF. Full variable domain (rest looked up from reference TRBV2 and TRBJ1-1): EPEVTQTPSHQVTQMGQEVILRCVPISNHLYFYWYRQILGQKVEFLVSFYNNEISEKSEIFDDQFSVERPDGSNFTLKIRSTKLEDSAMYFCASSETPQNTEAFFGQGTRLTVV.